The present T cell receptor beta chain was sequenced within a study of blood T cell repertoires in COVID-19. Study information: There were acute and convalescent COVID-19 samples, and they came from the United States, Italy and Spain. Sources were T cells, B-cell-depleted T cells, or PBMCs; the material itself was cDNA or gDNA.

With 6 bases removed from V and 0 bases from J, the gap between germline ends came to 24 bases. The CDR3 has 19 residues. Germline V gene data show CDR1 as SGHVS and CDR2 as FQNEAQ. As originally analysed: The authors estimated nucleated cell counts from reference gene primer amplification. TCRdb's copy holds only in-frame clones and misses some; the assay was immunoSEQ multiplex PCR. The V and J calls and clone size were taken over from that table, and D and trimming were inferred from the DNA. The sample has about 140,000 clones, around 83% seen once. The TCR was taken from a woman of 80 years or more with acute or convalescent COVID-19. J is TRBJ1-5 and V is TRBV7-8; possibly TRBD1 for D (6 bases). Sequenced material: peripheral blood. The CDR3 is CASSPLEVTGPYSNQPQHF. The CDR3 nucleotides read TGTGCCAGCAGTCCACTTGAGGTGACAGGCCCTTATAGCAATCAGCCCCAGCATTTT.